Presented here are 8 T cell receptor beta chains from one specimen sequenced in a study of CD8+ T cells in alopecia areata. The authors extracted RNA and reverse transcribed it into cDNA as the sequencing template. Sequenced by immunoSEQ multiplex PCR; TCRdb stores in-frame clones only, minus some. The sample shows roughly 260,000 clones, none of them appearing just once. Markers including CD4, CD8alpha, NKG2D and NKG2ACE guided sorting of pooled cutaneous lymph node cells. The sample was CD4+ T cells sorted from a lymph node. These receptors originate from a C3H/HeJ mouse with alopecia areata. This line is of MHC haplotype H2-k.

Worth noting for this clone: Gene names and germline refer to mouse. Coverage ceases 3 residues before the CDR3 finishes, and the germline J gene fills in the end. The sample carries other DNA sequences with the same CDR3. The chain is built from TRBV5 and TRBJ1-6, with TRBD1 matching 8 bases. TRBJ1-6 carries the ORF label, with uncertain function. The CDR3 is made up of 14 amino acids. V gave up 3 bases and J gave up 8 bases; unmatched junction bases: 3. CDR1 is LGHNA, CDR2 YNLKQL, per germline (reference sequence). The sequenced part of the CDR3 DNA is TGTGCCAGCAGCCACGGGACAGGCGATTCGCCC. Translation: CASSHGTGDSP. The CDR3, in full, reads CASSHGTGDSPLYF.

This clone occurred a few times. The germline and genes are mouse ones. The CDR3 end lies 4 residues beyond the end of the read and is filled in from the germline J gene. Within the sample, other DNA sequences also encode this same CDR3. The chain combines TRBV13-3 with TRBJ2-1; 11 nucleotides align to TRBD2. Germline V gene sequence: CDR1 NNHDY, CDR2 SYVADS. The CDR3 is 14 amino acids. Here the CDR3 reads CASSLDWGVAEQFF. The part of the CDR3 DNA that was read is TGTGCCAGCAGCCTGGACTGGGGGGTGGCT.

A few counts support this clone. All gene names here are mouse names. With the read ending 4 residues before the CDR3 end, the germline J gene is used to fill in that end. This rearrangement joins TRBV13-3 to TRBJ2-5; 8 bases line up with TRBD2. The length of the CDR3 is 15 residues. V was clipped by 5 bases and J by 2 bases; unmatched bases: 7. Germline CDR1 reads NNHDY; CDR2 reads SYVADS. The CDR3 sequence: CASSRPTGGQDTQYF. The DNA read from the CDR3 is TGTGCCAGCAGCCGGCCTACTGGGGGCCAAGAC.

Only a few counts were recorded for this clone. The germline and genes are mouse ones. The read ends 4 residues before the CDR3 terminus; that terminus is restored from the germline J gene. The chain carries TRBV13-3 and TRBJ2-4, with 7 bases identical to TRBD2. Germline V gives CDR1 NNHDY, CDR2 SYVADS. The length of the CDR3 is 12 residues. V gave up 5 bases and J gave up 3 bases; unmatched junction bases: 0. This chain's CDR3 is CASRGLQNTLYF. The CDR3 bases that were read are TGTGCCAGCAGGGGACTGCAAAAC.

This clone showed up just a few times. Genes and germline are mouse. The sequence runs out 4 residues before the end of the CDR3; the remainder is reconstructed from the germline J gene. The same CDR3 arises from other DNA sequences in this sample as well. The rearrangement links TRBV19 to TRBJ2-3; D is perhaps TRBD1 (5 bases). Trimming stripped 5 bases from V and 1 base from J, with 5 bases between. The CDR3 contains 12 residues. Germline V gene lookup returns CDR1 FNHDT and CDR2 SITEND (reference sequence). CDR3 DNA (partial): TGTGCCAGCAGGACAGGTGCAGAA. It specifies CASRTGAE. The full-length CDR3 reads as CASRTGAETLYF.

This clone was recorded a few times. The genes are named according to mouse. Read coverage stops 3 residues before the CDR3 terminus; the germline J gene supplies the remainder. The genes are TRBV1 and TRBJ1-6; unclear D gene. TRBJ1-6 is an open reading frame, and its role is uncertain. The V gene's germline CDR1 is NSQYPW and CDR2 LRSPGD (reference sequence). V gave up 0 bases and J gave up 0 bases, with 6 bases separating them. The CDR3 has 16 residues. The CDR3 protein is CTCSAEGNSYNSPLYF. The DNA read from the CDR3 is TGCACCTGCAGTGCAGAGGGGAATTCCTATAATTCGCCC.

This clone showed up many times. Mouse gene names apply. Read coverage stops 4 residues before the CDR3 terminus; the germline J gene supplies the remainder. This chain connects TRBV17 to TRBJ2-2; 8 bases agree with TRBD2. V dropped 6 bases and J dropped 4; count of bases not matched to a gene: 10. Germline V gene data show CDR1 as MNHDT and CDR2 as YYDKIL. The CDR3 length is 16 residues. CDR3 in amino acids: CASRGWGEASTGQLYF. The DNA read from the CDR3 is TGTGCTAGCAGAGGCTGGGGGGAGGCGAGCACCGGG.

On this clone itself: Germline and genes here are mouse. The read halts 4 residues ahead of the CDR3 end, with the missing end drawn from the germline J gene. The chain couples TRBV13-3 to TRBJ2-1; 12 bases fit TRBD1. The CDR3 is 14 amino acids. Germline lookup yields CDR1 NNHDY and CDR2 SYVADS. This chain's CDR3 is CASKGQGAGAEQFF. CDR3 DNA, as far as it was read: TGTGCCAGCAAGGGACAGGGGGCGGGGGCT.